This passage covers 3 T cell receptor beta chains from one sample sequenced in a study of patients and donors after allogeneic stem cell transplantation. Each CDR3 protein is one row after TCRdb ran MiXCR on the RT-PCR reads. The table includes some 960,000 distinct CDR3 sequences, over 15% detected once. The sample was blood, either unsorted or a sorted T cell fraction (not recorded which). These receptor sequences come from a human donor who was either an allogeneic HSCT recipient or a stem cell or donor lymphocyte infusion donor (not recorded which). It is not recorded whose cells these are; they may come from a transplant donor.

The chain joins TRBV29-1 to TRBJ2-7; D possibly uses TRBD1 or TRBD2 (6 bases each). V was pared by 7 bases and J by 1 base, with 20 bases between. The CDR3 is 15 amino acids. CDR1 and CDR2 (germline): SQVTM, ANQGSEA. CDR3 sequence (DNA): TGCAGCGCTGCGACAGGCCCCGCGGGGTCCTACGAGCAGTACTTC. It translates to CSAATGPAGSYEQYF.

The sample holds a few counts of this clonotype. CDR3 nucleotides: TGTGCCAGCAGACCGGGACAGGTGTACAATGAGCAGTTCTTC. As protein: CASRPGQVYNEQFF. The rearrangement joins TRBV4-2 to TRBJ2-1, with 8 bases lining up with TRBD1. The CDR3 consists of 14 residues. J lost 4 bases, V lost 6 bases, and 5 bases had no gene match. From germline, CDR1 is LGHNA and CDR2 YNFKEQ.

The rearrangement uses TRBV24-1 and TRBJ2-1, with 8 bases that match TRBD2. CDR3 length equals 16 residues. V gave up 3 bases and J gave up 7 bases; unmatched junction bases: 10. Germline loops: CDR1 KGHDR, CDR2 SFDVKD. The CDR3 here is CATSDPREGRENEQFF. Here the CDR3 DNA reads TGTGCCACCAGTGATCCCCGGGAGGGCCGGGAGAATGAGCAGTTCTTC.